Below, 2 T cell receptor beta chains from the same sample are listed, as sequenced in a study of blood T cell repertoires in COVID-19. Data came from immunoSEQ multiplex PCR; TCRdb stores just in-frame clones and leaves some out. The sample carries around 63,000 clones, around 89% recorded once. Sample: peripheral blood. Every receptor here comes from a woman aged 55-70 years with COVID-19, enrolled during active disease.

The CDR3 reads CASSRGLAGGSREQYF. The CDR3 DNA follows: TGTGCCAGTAGCCGTGGACTAGCGGGAGGGAGTCGCGAGCAGTACTTC. The gene calls are TRBV19 and TRBJ2-7; 15 bases agree with TRBD2. From germline, CDR1 is LNHDA and CDR2 SQIVND (reference sequence). V shed 6 bases and J 6 bases; nucleotides not matched to a gene: 9. This CDR3 contains 16 residues. Drawing the rest from reference TRBV19 and TRBJ2-7, the complete variable domain is DGGITQSPKYLFRKEGQNVTLSCEQNLNHDAMYWYRQDPGQGLRLIYYSQIVNDFQKGDIAEGYSVSREKKESFPLTVTSAQKNPTAFYLCASSRGLAGGSREQYFGPGTRLTVT.

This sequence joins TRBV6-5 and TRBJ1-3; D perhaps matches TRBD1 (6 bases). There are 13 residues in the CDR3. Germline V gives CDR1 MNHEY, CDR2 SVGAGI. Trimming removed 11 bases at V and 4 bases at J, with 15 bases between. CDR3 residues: CALGAGVGNTIYF. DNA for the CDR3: TGTGCCCTTGGGGCAGGGGTAGGAAACACCATATATTTT.